These T cell receptor beta chains were read from a single sample in a study of blood T cell repertoires in COVID-19. Only in-frame clones appear in the TCRdb table, and some are missing; sequencing was by immunoSEQ multiplex PCR. Found here are approximately 76,000 clones, over 65% of them singletons; the top ten hold less than 40%. Specimen: peripheral blood. These receptors were taken from a woman aged 70 to 79 with acute or convalescent COVID-19. CDR3s include the opening cysteine and the closing phenylalanine or tryptophan. A D gene is named only where the DNA matches it firmly. Expanded clones are given a class, and other clones once, few, many or no size at all.

length	size	D	V	J	CDR3	DNA
14	.	.	TRBV5-4	TRBJ1-5	CASSLDAGSTPQHF	TGTGCCAGCAGCTTGGATGCGGGGTCCACGCCCCAGCATTTT
14	.	.	TRBV19	TRBJ2-3	CASSNAGRTDTQYF	TGTGCCAGTAGCAACGCAGGGCGCACAGATACGCAGTATTTT
18	.	.	TRBV7-9	TRBJ2-1	CASSLATNNLYPGSEQFF	TGTGCCAGCAGCTTAGCCACCAATAACCTATACCCCGGGAGTGAGCAGTTCTTC
14	few	TRBD1	TRBV7-2	TRBJ1-3	CASSPTGFGNTIYF	TGTGCCAGCAGCCCGACAGGGTTTGGAAACACCATATATTTT
13	.	.	TRBV5-1	TRBJ1-1	CASSLGGNTEAFF	TGCGCCAGCAGCTTAGGAGGGAACACTGAAGCTTTCTTT
12	.	.	TRBV5-4	TRBJ2-7	CASSDRSYEQYF	TGTGCCAGCAGCGACAGAAGCTACGAGCAGTACTTC
14	.	.	TRBV20-1	TRBJ2-7	CSASMRLGNYEQYF	TGCAGTGCTAGTATGCGGCTGGGTAACTACGAGCAGTACTTC
18	once	TRBD1	TRBV7-4	TRBJ1-2	CASSLRGDRETPNYGYTF	TGTGCCAGCAGCTTAAGGGGGGACAGGGAGACACCTAACTATGGCTACACCTTC
14	.	.	TRBV29-1	TRBJ2-3	CSVIGQPWTDTQYF	TGCAGCGTTATTGGACAGCCTTGGACAGATACGCAGTATTTT
15	.	TRBD2	TRBV28	TRBJ2-7	CASRRGLAGTYEQYF	TGTGCCAGCCGACGGGGGCTAGCGGGTACCTACGAGCAGTACTTC
12	.	.	TRBV7-9	TRBJ2-3	CAGSSRTDTQYF	TGTGCCGGATCCTCTAGGACAGATACGCAGTATTTT
15	.	TRBD2	TRBV6-2/TRBV6-3	TRBJ2-1	CASSPGLAGVNEQFF	TGTGCCAGCAGCCCCGGGCTAGCGGGAGTCAATGAGCAGTTCTTC
16	.	TRBD1	TRBV15	TRBJ1-5	CATSSQDRGTNQPQHF	TGTGCCACCAGCAGTCAGGACAGGGGGACTAATCAGCCCCAGCATTTT
16	.	.	TRBV19	TRBJ2-7	CASSAPGLPLTYEQYF	TGTGCCAGTAGTGCTCCCGGACTCCCACTTACCTACGAGCAGTACTTC
18	.	TRBD1	TRBV9	TRBJ1-1	CASSVGLRDRGRDTEAFF	TGTGCCAGCAGCGTAGGTCTTAGGGACAGGGGAAGGGACACTGAAGCTTTCTTT
16	.	TRBD2	TRBV14	TRBJ2-1	CASSQVRGGSYNEQFF	TGTGCCAGCAGCCAAGTTCGCGGGGGCTCCTACAATGAGCAGTTCTTC
15	.	.	TRBV4-1	TRBJ1-1	CASSFSRAMNTEAFF	TGCGCCAGCAGCTTCAGTAGAGCGATGAACACTGAAGCTTTCTTT
16	.	TRBD1	TRBV7-2	TRBJ2-2	CASSRKTGANTGELFF	TGTGCCAGCAGCCGGAAGACAGGGGCGAACACCGGGGAGCTGTTTTTT
12	.	.	TRBV5-4	TRBJ1-1	CASSLDWLDSFF	TGTGCCAGCAGCTTGGATTGGCTCGACTCTTTCTTT
16	.	.	TRBV6-5	TRBJ2-5	CASSYSKMVRQETQYF	TGTGCCAGCAGTTACTCGAAGATGGTCCGGCAAGAGACCCAGTACTTC
14	few	TRBD1	TRBV2	TRBJ2-7	CATSREQGAYEQYF	TGTGCCACCTCAAGGGAACAGGGGGCCTACGAGCAGTACTTC
15	.	TRBD2	TRBV20-1	TRBJ2-5	CSASGRAGGQETQYF	TGCAGTGCTAGTGGGCGTGCGGGGGGGCAAGAGACCCAGTACTTC
16	few	TRBD1	TRBV19	TRBJ1-1	CASSLLTGQGHTEAFF	TGTGCCAGTAGTCTCCTGACGGGACAGGGACACACTGAAGCTTTCTTT
15	.	.	TRBV19	TRBJ2-2	CASSIQSNRAGELFF	TGTGCCAGTAGTATTCAAAGTAACAGGGCCGGGGAGCTGTTTTTT
13	.	.	TRBV28	TRBJ2-7	CASSVTQGGKQYF	TGTGCCAGCAGTGTTACCCAGGGGGGCAAGCAGTACTTC